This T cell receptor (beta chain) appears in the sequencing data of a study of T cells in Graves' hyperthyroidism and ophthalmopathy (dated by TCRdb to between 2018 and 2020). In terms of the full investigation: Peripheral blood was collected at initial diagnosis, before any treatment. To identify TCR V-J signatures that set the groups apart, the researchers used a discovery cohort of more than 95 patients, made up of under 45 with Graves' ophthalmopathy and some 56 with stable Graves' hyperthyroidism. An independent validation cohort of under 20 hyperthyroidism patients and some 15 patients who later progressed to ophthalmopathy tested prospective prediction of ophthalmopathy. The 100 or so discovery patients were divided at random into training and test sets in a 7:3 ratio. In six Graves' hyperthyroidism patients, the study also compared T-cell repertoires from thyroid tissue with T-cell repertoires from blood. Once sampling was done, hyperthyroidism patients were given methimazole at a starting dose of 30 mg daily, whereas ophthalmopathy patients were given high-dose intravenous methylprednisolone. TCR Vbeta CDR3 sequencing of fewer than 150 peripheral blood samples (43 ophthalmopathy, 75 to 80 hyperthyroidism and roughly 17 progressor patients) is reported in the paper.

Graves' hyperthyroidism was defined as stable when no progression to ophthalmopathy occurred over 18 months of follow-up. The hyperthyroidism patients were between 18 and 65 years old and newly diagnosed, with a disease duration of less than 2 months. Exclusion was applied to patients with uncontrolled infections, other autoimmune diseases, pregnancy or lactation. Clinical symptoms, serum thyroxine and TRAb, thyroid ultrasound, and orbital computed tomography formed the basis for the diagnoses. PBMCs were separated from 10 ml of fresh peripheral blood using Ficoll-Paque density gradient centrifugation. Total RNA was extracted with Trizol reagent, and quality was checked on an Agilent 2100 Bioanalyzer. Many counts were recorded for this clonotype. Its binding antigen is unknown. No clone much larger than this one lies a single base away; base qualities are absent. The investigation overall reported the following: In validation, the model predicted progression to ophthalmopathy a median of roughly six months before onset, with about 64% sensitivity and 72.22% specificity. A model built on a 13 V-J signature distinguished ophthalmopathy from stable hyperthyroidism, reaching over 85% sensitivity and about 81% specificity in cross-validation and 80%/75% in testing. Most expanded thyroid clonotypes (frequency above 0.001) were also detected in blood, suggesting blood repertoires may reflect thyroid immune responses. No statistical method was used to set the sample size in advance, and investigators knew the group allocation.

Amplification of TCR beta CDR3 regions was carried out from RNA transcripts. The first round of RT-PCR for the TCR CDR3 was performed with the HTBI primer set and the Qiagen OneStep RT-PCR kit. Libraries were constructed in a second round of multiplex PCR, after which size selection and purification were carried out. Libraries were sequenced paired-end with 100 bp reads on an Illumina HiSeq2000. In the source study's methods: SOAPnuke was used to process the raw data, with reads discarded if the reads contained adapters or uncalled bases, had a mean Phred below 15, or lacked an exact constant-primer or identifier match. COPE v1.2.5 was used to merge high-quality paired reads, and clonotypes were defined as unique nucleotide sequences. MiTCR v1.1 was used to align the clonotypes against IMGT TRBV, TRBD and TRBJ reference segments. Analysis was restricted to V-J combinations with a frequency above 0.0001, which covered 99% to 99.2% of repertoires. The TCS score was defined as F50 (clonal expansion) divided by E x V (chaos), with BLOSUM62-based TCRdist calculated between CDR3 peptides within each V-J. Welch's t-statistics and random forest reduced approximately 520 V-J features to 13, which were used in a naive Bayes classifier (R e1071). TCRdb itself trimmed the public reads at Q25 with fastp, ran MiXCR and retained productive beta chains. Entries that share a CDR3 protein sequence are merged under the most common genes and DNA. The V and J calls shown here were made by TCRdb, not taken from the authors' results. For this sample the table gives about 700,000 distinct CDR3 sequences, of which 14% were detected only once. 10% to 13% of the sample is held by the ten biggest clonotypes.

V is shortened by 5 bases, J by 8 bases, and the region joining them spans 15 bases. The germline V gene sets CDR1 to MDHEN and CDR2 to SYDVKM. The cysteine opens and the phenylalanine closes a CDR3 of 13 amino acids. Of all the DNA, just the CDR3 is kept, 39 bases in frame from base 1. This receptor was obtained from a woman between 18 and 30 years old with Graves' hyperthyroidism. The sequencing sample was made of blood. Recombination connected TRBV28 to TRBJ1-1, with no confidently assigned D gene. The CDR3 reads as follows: CASSRFQPSEAFF. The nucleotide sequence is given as TGTGCCAGCAGTCGGTTTCAGCCTTCGGAAGCTTTCTTT.